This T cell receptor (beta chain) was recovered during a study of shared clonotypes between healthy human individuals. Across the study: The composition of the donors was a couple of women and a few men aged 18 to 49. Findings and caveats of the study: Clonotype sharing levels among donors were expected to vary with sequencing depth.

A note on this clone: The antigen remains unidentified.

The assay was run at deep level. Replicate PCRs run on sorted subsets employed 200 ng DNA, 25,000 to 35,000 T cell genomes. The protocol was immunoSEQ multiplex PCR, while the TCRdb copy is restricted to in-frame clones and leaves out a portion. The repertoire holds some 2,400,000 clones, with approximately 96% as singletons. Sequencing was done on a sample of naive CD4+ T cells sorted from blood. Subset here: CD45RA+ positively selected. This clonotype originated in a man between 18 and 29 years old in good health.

The CDR3 is CASSQGGTLGFSGNTIYF. The CDR3 region has the DNA TGCGCCAGCAGCCAAGGGGGAACACTAGGATTCTCTGGAAACACCATATATTTT. This chain links TRBV4-1 with TRBJ1-3; D gene ambiguous. V was cut by 1 base and J by 0 bases, with 16 bases left in between. The length of the CDR3 is 18 residues. Germline loops: CDR1 MGHRA, CDR2 YSYEKL.